Presented here are 14 T cell receptor beta chains from one specimen sequenced in a study of blood T cells in healthy people across ages. A sample-barcoded 5' primer and a J-beta primer mix were used in a second PCR of roughly 7 to 11 cycles. Using its own MiXCR run on the 5' RACE reads, TCRdb lists one record per CDR3 protein. This sample has 540,000 or so distinct CDR3 sequences, with roughly a quarter found just once. The sequencing sample was made of blood. Every receptor here comes from a woman in her 70s in good health.

This chain uses TRBV20-1 with TRBJ2-7; 7 nucleotides line up with TRBD2. The CDR3 sequence is 14 residues long. With 1 base clipped from V and 3 bases from J, the junction kept 6 bases outside the gene matches. The germline CDR1 and CDR2 sequences are DFQATT and SNEGSKA (reference sequence). The CDR3 coding sequence is TGCAGTGCTAGAGGGGAGGGGAACCACTACGAGCAGTACTTC. Translating it yields CSARGEGNHYEQYF.

Points on this clonotype: Just one base apart from a much larger clone, this may be a read error. The J gene is TRBJ1-4, the V gene TRBV7-6; D not resolved. Trimming left V 1 base short and J 0 bases short, with 3 bases between. CDR3 size: 14 residues. Per germline, CDR1 SGHVS and CDR2 FNYEAQ. The CDR3 reads CASSLGTTNEKLFF. The DNA of the CDR3 is TGTGCCAGCAGCTTAGGGACAACTAATGAAAAACTGTTTTTT.

In this sample, this clonotype turned up a few times. The gene calls are TRBV7-2 and TRBJ1-3; D uncertain. This CDR3 region has 15 residues. Germline V lookup: CDR1 SGHTA, CDR2 FQGNSA. Trimming pared 5 bases from V and 0 bases from J, leaving 11 bases between. This CDR3 reads CASSPRQFSGNTIYF. The CDR3 DNA reads as TGTGCCAGCAGCCCCAGGCAGTTCTCTGGAAACACCATATATTTT.

The chain recombines TRBV29-1 with TRBJ2-4; TRBD2 is a possible D gene (6 bases). CDR3 size: 13 residues. V was clipped by 3 bases and J by 8 bases, with 14 bases between them. Germline CDR1 and CDR2: SQVTM and ANQGSEA. The CDR3 sequence is CSVEGPGVDIQYF. The CDR3 DNA follows: TGCAGCGTTGAGGGACCGGGGGTAGACATTCAGTACTTC.

This chain joins TRBV21-1 and TRBJ1-5; no check of the table's D call, TRBD1, against the DNA was made. TRBV21-1 is given as a pseudogene. The CDR3 consists of 15 residues. The chain's CDR3 is CASSKAGQAGQPQHF. The DNA for the CDR3 is TGTGCCAGCAGCAAAGCTGGACAGGCGGGACAGCCCCAGCATTTT.

The chain carries TRBV5-1 and TRBJ2-1; tentative D call: TRBD2 (6 bases). The germline CDR1 and CDR2 sequences are SGHRS and YFSETQ. V was trimmed by 4 bases and J by 0 bases, leaving 14 bases between them. There are 16 residues in the CDR3. The CDR3 region has the DNA TGCGCCAGCAGCGGGGGGAACGGGAGCTCCTACAATGAGCAGTTCTTC. It specifies CASSGGNGSSYNEQFF.

CDR3 loop: CSVLASGGRTGELFF. The CDR3 bases are TGCAGCGTTTTGGCTAGCGGGGGGAGAACCGGGGAGCTGTTTTTT. V is TRBV29-1 and J is TRBJ2-2, with 11 bases fitting TRBD2. CDR1 is SQVTM and CDR2 is ANQGSEA in the germline V gene. The trim removed 5 bases at V and 5 bases at J, leaving 7 bases unmatched. The CDR3 extends over 15 amino acids.

This clonotype was recorded a few times. The genes are TRBV4-1 and TRBJ2-5, with 10 bases fitting TRBD1. Per germline, CDR1 MGHRA and CDR2 YSYEKL. The ends lost 0 bases at V and 4 bases at J; junction bases unmatched: 11. The CDR3 is 18 residues long. The CDR3 sequence is CASSQDLWDRGGGETQYF. CDR3 DNA sequence: TGCGCCAGCAGCCAAGATTTGTGGGACAGGGGAGGCGGAGAGACCCAGTACTTC.

This clonotype was seen only a few times. The chain couples TRBV12-3 or TRBV12-4 to TRBJ2-4; D unresolved. The CDR3 is made up of 12 amino acids. The V gene lost 3 bases and the J gene lost 5 bases, with 5 bases spanning the gap. This chain's CDR3 is CASSLVENIQYF. In nucleotides, the CDR3 is TGTGCCAGCAGTTTGGTTGAAAACATTCAGTACTTC.

The rearrangement joins TRBV18 to TRBJ2-3, with 8 nucleotides matching TRBD1. This CDR3 comprises 16 residues. The V segment lost 1 base and the J segment 3 bases; nucleotides outside the gene matches: 6. Germline loops: CDR1 KGHSH, CDR2 LQKENI. CDR3 sequence reads: CASSPRGTGTTDTQYF. DNA for the CDR3: TGTGCCAGCTCACCACGGGGGACAGGTACGACAGATACGCAGTATTTT.

The rearrangement links TRBV6-5 to TRBJ2-5; D tentatively fits TRBD1 or TRBD2 (6 bases each). Trimming cost V 2 bases and J 2 bases, with 18 bases left between them. This CDR3 has 17 residues. Germline CDR1 and CDR2: MNHEY and SVGAGI. The CDR3 coding sequence is TGTGCCAGCAGTTACGAGGCAAGGGGGGCCATACAAGAGACCCAGTACTTC. Translated, it gives CASSYEARGAIQETQYF.

The chain recombines TRBV7-2 with TRBJ2-5, with D possibly being TRBD1 (6 bases). Germline-derived CDR1 and CDR2 are SGHTA and FQGNSA. This CDR3 contains 14 residues. V lost 2 bases to trimming and J lost 4 bases, with 11 bases between them. CDR3 in amino acids: CASSLLVGAETQYF. The CDR3, as DNA: TGTGCCAGCAGCTTATTGGTGGGGGCAGAGACCCAGTACTTC.

For the CDR3, the DNA is TGCAGCGTTTTTGAGGGGACCGTCTCCTACGAGCAGTACTTC. Encoded protein: CSVFEGTVSYEQYF. The V gene is TRBV29-1, the J gene TRBJ2-1; D is perhaps TRBD1 or TRBD2 (5 bases each). The end of the DNA is better explained by TRBJ2-7, so the J call may be wrong. The CDR3 runs 14 residues. Germline V gives CDR1 SQVTM, CDR2 ANQGSEA.

This chain connects TRBV12-3 or TRBV12-4 to TRBJ1-2, with D unclear. The CDR3 runs to 12 residues. V was cut by 6 bases and J by 2 bases, with 7 bases left in between. The CDR3 nucleotides read TGTGCCAGCAGGGACCGGAACTATGGCTACACCTTC. This translates into CASRDRNYGYTF.